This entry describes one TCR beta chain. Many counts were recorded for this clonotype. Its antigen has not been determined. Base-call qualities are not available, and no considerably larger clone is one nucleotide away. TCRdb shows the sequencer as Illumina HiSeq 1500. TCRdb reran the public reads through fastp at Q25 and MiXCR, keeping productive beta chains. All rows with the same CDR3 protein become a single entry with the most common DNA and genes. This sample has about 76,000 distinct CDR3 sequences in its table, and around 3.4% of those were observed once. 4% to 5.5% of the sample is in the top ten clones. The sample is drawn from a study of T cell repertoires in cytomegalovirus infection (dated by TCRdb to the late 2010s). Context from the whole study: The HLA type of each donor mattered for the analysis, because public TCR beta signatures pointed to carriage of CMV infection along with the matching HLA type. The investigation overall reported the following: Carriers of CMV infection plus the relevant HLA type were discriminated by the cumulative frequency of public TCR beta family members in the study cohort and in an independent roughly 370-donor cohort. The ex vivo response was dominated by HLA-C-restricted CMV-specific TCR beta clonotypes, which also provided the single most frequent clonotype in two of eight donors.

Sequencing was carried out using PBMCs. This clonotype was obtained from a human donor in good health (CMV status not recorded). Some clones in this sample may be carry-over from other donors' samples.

The DNA reads TGTGCCAGCAGGAGGGGTACCGCGGATACGCAGTATTTT. Translation gives CASRRGTADTQYF. The V gene is TRBV7-2 and the J gene is TRBJ2-3, with the D gene possibly TRBD1 or TRBD2, each one fitting 5 bases. The CDR3 contains 13 residues, cysteine and phenylalanine counted. Of all the DNA, just the CDR3 is kept, 39 bases in frame from base 1. The germline V gene supplies CDR1 SGHTA and CDR2 FQGNSA. Trimming costs V 6 bases and J 6 bases, and their ends lie 13 bases apart.